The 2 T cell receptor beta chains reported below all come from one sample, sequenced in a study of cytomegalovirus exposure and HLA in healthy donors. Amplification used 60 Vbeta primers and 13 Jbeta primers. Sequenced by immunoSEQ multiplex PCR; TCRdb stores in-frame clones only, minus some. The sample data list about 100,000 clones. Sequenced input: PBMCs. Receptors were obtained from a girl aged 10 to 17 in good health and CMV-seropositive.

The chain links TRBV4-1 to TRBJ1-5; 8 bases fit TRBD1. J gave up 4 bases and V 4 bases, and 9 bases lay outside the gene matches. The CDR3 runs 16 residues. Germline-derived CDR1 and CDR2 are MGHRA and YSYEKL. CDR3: CASSPWTGRGNQPQHF. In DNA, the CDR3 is TGCGCCAGCAGCCCCTGGACAGGGAGGGGAAATCAGCCCCAGCATTTT.

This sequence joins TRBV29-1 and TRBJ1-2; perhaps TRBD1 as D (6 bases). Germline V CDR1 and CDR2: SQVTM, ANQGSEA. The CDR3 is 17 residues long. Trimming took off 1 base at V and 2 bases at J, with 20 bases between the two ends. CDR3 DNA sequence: TGCAGCGTTGAAGGGGGGCCAGAATACCGTCTGAACTATGGCTACACCTTC. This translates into CSVEGGPEYRLNYGYTF.